Below, 25 T cell receptor beta chains from the same sample are listed, as sequenced in a study of blood T cell repertoires in COVID-19. This table comes from immunoSEQ multiplex PCR, and its TCRdb copy is limited to in-frame clones, with some not included. The repertoire includes about 170,000 clones, about four fifths of them detected once, and less than 20% sits in the top ten. The sequencing input was peripheral blood. Receptors were obtained from a woman between 65 and 79 years old who had recovered from COVID-19.

Worth noting for this clone: Mismatch with germline at one junction end may stem from a read error. This same CDR3 is encoded by further DNA sequences in the sample. J is TRBJ1-6 and V is TRBV18; TRBD1 matches 9 bases. The CDR3 is 17 amino acids. CDR1 is KGHSH and CDR2 is LQKENI in the germline V gene. The CDR3 nucleotides read TGCGCCAGCTCCCCCGGGACAGGGAGCTCCTATAATTCACCCCTCCACTTT. Protein: CASSPGTGSSYNSPLHF. The variable domain in full, completed from reference TRBV18 and TRBJ1-6, reads NAGVMQNPRHLVRRRGQEARLRCSPMKGHSHVYWYRQLPEEGLKFMVYLQKENIIDESGMPKERFSAEFPKEGPSILRIQQVVRGDSAAYFCASSPGTGSSYNSPLHFGNGTRLTVT.

The chain uses TRBV5-1 and TRBJ2-1; 7 bases line up with TRBD1. Germline V CDR1 and CDR2: SGHRS, YFSETQ. V lost 4 bases, J lost 7 bases, and 11 bases stayed unmatched. The CDR3 is 15 residues long. The CDR3, as DNA: TGCGCCAGCAGCCGCCGGGACAGATTGGAAAATGAGCAGTTCTTC. This encodes CASSRRDRLENEQFF.

CDR3 DNA sequence: TGTGCCAGCAGTTACCTTATCCGGGGACACATGAACACTGAAGCTTTCTTT. It translates to CASSYLIRGHMNTEAFF. V gene TRBV6-2 or TRBV6-3 combines with J gene TRBJ1-1, with D possibly TRBD1 on 6 matching bases. This CDR3 spans 17 amino acids. With 2 bases removed from V and 0 bases from J, the gap between germline ends came to 16 bases. In germline, CDR1 is MNHEY, CDR2 SVGEGT.

In its sample, this clone was seen once. This chain links TRBV6-5 with TRBJ2-7, with 7 positions matching TRBD1. CDR1 MNHEY and CDR2 SVGAGI come from the germline V gene. The CDR3 covers 15 residues. V was pared by 7 bases and J by 3 bases, with 12 bases of the junction left unmatched. DNA for the CDR3: TGTGCCAGCACCATGACCGGGACAGCGAACTACGAGCAGTACTTC. It yields the protein CASTMTGTANYEQYF.

The J gene is TRBJ2-7, the V gene TRBV5-1, with 7 nucleotides matching TRBD1. This CDR3 contains 14 residues. Germline V gene data show CDR1 as SGHRS and CDR2 as YFSETQ. The V and J ends lost 4 bases and 6 bases, in that order; junction bases with no gene match: 10. The CDR3 sequence is CASSDWDSPGEQYF. The DNA for the CDR3 is TGCGCCAGCAGCGACTGGGACAGCCCGGGCGAGCAGTACTTC. Variable domain in full (rest from reference TRBV5-1 and TRBJ2-7): KAGVTQTPRYLIKTRGQQVTLSCSPISGHRSVSWYQQTPGQGLQFLFEYFSETQRNKGNFPGRFSGRQFSNSRSEMNVSTLELGDSALYLCASSDWDSPGEQYFGPGTRLTVT.

The chain has TRBV18 and TRBJ2-7; 8 nucleotides align to TRBD1. Trimming at V came to 2 bases and at J to 2 bases, leaving 8 bases not matched to a gene. The CDR3 has 16 residues. CDR1 is KGHSH, CDR2 LQKENI, per germline. CDR3 loop: CASSPAGTGQPYEQYF. The CDR3 region has the DNA TGTGCCAGCTCACCAGCCGGGACAGGCCAACCCTACGAGCAGTACTTC. Variable domain in full (rest from reference TRBV18 and TRBJ2-7): NAGVMQNPRHLVRRRGQEARLRCSPMKGHSHVYWYRQLPEEGLKFMVYLQKENIIDESGMPKERFSAEFPKEGPSILRIQQVVRGDSAAYFCASSPAGTGQPYEQYFGPGTRLTVT.

This chain links TRBV2 with TRBJ2-1, with 7 bases fitting TRBD2. Trimming removed 1 base from V and 9 bases from J; junction bases left unmatched: 9. The CDR3 covers 15 residues. CDR1 SNHLY and CDR2 FYNNEI come from the germline V gene. The CDR3 loop is CASSEVRGDYSEQFF. CDR3 nucleotides: TGTGCCAGCAGTGAAGTCCGAGGGGACTACTCTGAGCAGTTCTTC.

The chain uses TRBV6-5 and TRBJ2-7; D is possibly TRBD2 (7 bases). The V gene's germline CDR1 is MNHEY and CDR2 SVGAGI. CDR3 length: 15 residues. V was shortened by 6 bases and J by 0 bases, with 15 bases between the two germline ends. This CDR3 is CASRGGTPSSYEQYF. The CDR3 nucleotides are TGTGCCAGCAGGGGGGGGACACCGAGCTCCTACGAGCAGTACTTC.

The chain uses TRBV4-2 and TRBJ2-3, with 10 bases aligning to TRBD1. The CDR3 is 15 amino acids. V lost 6 bases and J lost 5; bases outside the gene matches: 8. In germline, CDR1 is LGHNA, CDR2 YNFKEQ. The CDR3 nucleotides read TGTGCCAGCAGACCAACCGGGACAGGGGTAGATACGCAGTATTTT. This gives the protein CASRPTGTGVDTQYF.

The chain has TRBV7-9 and TRBJ2-5; 8 bases map to TRBD1. CDR3 size: 14 residues. Trimming cost V 2 bases and J 5 bases; bases outside gene matches: 4. Per the germline V gene, CDR1 is SEHNR and CDR2 is FQNEAQ (reference sequence). CDR3 sequence: CASSLSGGVETQYF. The CDR3 region has the DNA TGTGCCAGCAGCTTATCAGGGGGCGTGGAGACCCAGTACTTC.

Only a few counts were recorded for this clone. The V call is TRBV7-3, the J call TRBJ1-1, with D maybe TRBD1 (5 bases). The CDR3 covers 13 residues. Trimming pared 5 bases from V and 7 bases from J, leaving 14 bases between. Germline V gene data show CDR1 as SGHTA and CDR2 as FQGTGA. The CDR3 loop is CASSPNWGGEAFF. CDR3 nucleotide sequence: TGTGCCAGCAGCCCAAACTGGGGGGGTGAAGCTTTCTTT.

V and J are TRBV23-1 and TRBJ2-3; TRBD2 aligns across 10 bases. TRBV23-1 is assigned to the ORF class and has an uncertain function. CDR3 length: 16 residues. V shed 0 bases and J 5 bases; nucleotides not matched to a gene: 5. CDR3 in amino acids: CASSQSSQRGGDTQYF. Here the CDR3 DNA reads TGCGCCAGCAGTCAATCGAGTCAGCGGGGGGGAGATACGCAGTATTTT.

This chain joins TRBV5-1 and TRBJ1-1, with D possibly TRBD1 on 6 matching bases. CDR3 length equals 15 residues. Germline V gene lookup returns CDR1 SGHRS and CDR2 YFSETQ. V was trimmed by 4 bases and J by 2 bases, leaving 15 bases between them. The CDR3, as DNA: TGCGCCAGCAGCCCGAATGGACAGCTAAACACTGAAGCTTTCTTT. It codes for CASSPNGQLNTEAFF.

Only one count was recorded for this clone. In DNA, the CDR3 is TGTGCCATCAGTGAGTGGGGGGACAGCACGTCAGATACGCAGTATTTT. This codes for CAISEWGDSTSDTQYF. J is TRBJ2-3 and V is TRBV10-3; D might be TRBD1 (7 bases). The V end lost 1 base, the J end lost 4 bases, and 15 bases lay between the germline ends. Germline CDR1 is ENHRY and CDR2 is SYGVKD. This CDR3 region has 16 residues.

The chain carries TRBV15 and TRBJ1-4; D is perhaps TRBD1 (5 bases). The germline gives CDR1 LNHNV, CDR2 YYDKDF (reference sequence). V was clipped by 1 base and J by 0 bases, with 9 bases between them. The CDR3 contains 16 residues. The CDR3 coding sequence is TGTGCCACCAGCAGAGGGGGCCAGACAACTAATGAAAAACTGTTTTTT. Residues: CATSRGGQTTNEKLFF.

The chain combines TRBV9 with TRBJ2-1; 8 nucleotides align to TRBD1. V trimming: 4 bases; J trimming: 7 bases; junction bases outside the gene matches: 10. Germline assignment: CDR1 SGDLS and CDR2 YYNGEE. There are 15 residues in the CDR3. The CDR3 region is CASSSRQGHRNEQFF. The CDR3 coding sequence is TGTGCCAGCAGCTCCCGACAGGGGCACCGAAATGAGCAGTTCTTC.

The chain employs TRBV27 and TRBJ2-3, with D maybe TRBD2 (6 bases). This CDR3 spans 16 amino acids. CDR1 is MNHEY, CDR2 SMNVEV, per germline (reference sequence). The germline V and J ends were trimmed by 4 bases and 2 bases, with 16 bases remaining between them. CDR3 in DNA: TGTGCCAGCAGTTCCTTCTGGGCGGGACCCACAGATACGCAGTATTTT. It is translated as CASSSFWAGPTDTQYF.

The chain employs TRBV18 and TRBJ1-4; TRBD1 aligns across 10 bases. Per the germline V gene, CDR1 is KGHSH and CDR2 is LQKENI. V dropped 3 bases and J dropped 6; count of bases not matched to a gene: 7. The CDR3 is 16 amino acids. The CDR3 loop reads CASSPAQGQGYEKLFF. CDR3 coding DNA: TGTGCCAGCTCACCCGCGCAGGGACAGGGGTATGAAAAACTGTTTTTT.

V gene TRBV3-1 (or the pseudogene TRBV3-2) combines with J gene TRBJ2-1; D perhaps matches TRBD1 (6 bases). There are 15 residues in the CDR3. Germline-derived CDR1 and CDR2 are LGHDT and YNNKEL (reference sequence). The V end was cut by 4 bases, the J end by 8 bases, with 18 bases between. The CDR3 protein is CASSPRAGAIHEQFF. The CDR3 DNA reads as TGTGCCAGCAGCCCCCGGGCAGGGGCCATCCATGAGCAGTTCTTC.

The chain recombines TRBV15 with TRBJ1-1; 9 bases agree with TRBD1. Unmatched junction bases numbered 3, after V lost 1 base and J lost 6 bases. Germline V gives CDR1 LNHNV, CDR2 YYDKDF (reference sequence). CDR3 length: 14 amino acids. The CDR3 nucleotides are TGTGCCACCAGCAGAGGGGACAGGGATGCTGAAGCTTTCTTT. This translates into CATSRGDRDAEAFF.

The CDR3 DNA reads TGTGCCAGTAGTATACGGGTGGTGAGGACAGCGGACTACGAGCAGTACTTC. Translating gives CASSIRVVRTADYEQYF. The chain couples TRBV19 to TRBJ2-7; D might be TRBD1 (6 bases). Germline CDR1 and CDR2: LNHDA and SQIVND (reference sequence). This CDR3 comprises 17 residues. Trimming left V 2 bases short and J 3 bases short, with 20 bases between.

This chain connects TRBV11-3 to TRBJ2-5; 9 bases align to TRBD2. Germline V CDR1 and CDR2: SGHNT, YENEEA. The CDR3 totals 16 residues. V dropped 4 bases and J dropped 5; count of bases not matched to a gene: 11. The CDR3 bases are TGTGCCAGCAGCTGGGGGACTAGCAGGGACGCGGAGACCCAGTACTTC. Its protein is CASSWGTSRDAETQYF.

The chain employs TRBV6-5 and TRBJ2-1; 7 bases match TRBD2. V lost 10 bases to trimming and J lost 12 bases; unmatched junction nucleotides: 15. Germline V lookup: CDR1 MNHEY, CDR2 SVGAGI. The CDR3 has 13 residues. CDR3 loop: CATTRDYPWGQFF. CDR3 DNA: TGTGCCACAACACGGGACTACCCTTGGGGGCAGTTCTTC.

This clone was picked up a small number of times. The chain carries TRBV7-6 and TRBJ1-5; D is possibly TRBD1 (6 bases). Trimming left V 5 bases short and J 9 bases short, with 17 bases between. This CDR3 spans 14 amino acids. Germline loops: CDR1 SGHVS, CDR2 FNYEAQ. In DNA, the CDR3 is TGTGCCAGCAGCCTGGGGGCCAGGGGCGGGCCCCAGCATTTT. Amino acids: CASSLGARGGPQHF.

The V gene is TRBV27, the J gene TRBJ1-5, with D maybe TRBD1 (5 bases). This CDR3 spans 14 amino acids. The V and J ends lost 6 bases and 6 bases respectively, with 15 bases between them. The germline gives CDR1 MNHEY, CDR2 SMNVEV (reference sequence). This CDR3 reads CASSRDYWGQPQHF. The DNA for the CDR3 is TGTGCCAGCAGCCGGGACTACTGGGGTCAGCCCCAGCATTTT.